The rows below give T cell receptor beta chains drawn from one sample of a study of lung T cells in sarcoidosis with Löfgren's syndrome. In TCRdb, the reads were re-called with MiXCR into one record per CDR3 protein. The data hold some 9,800 distinct CDR3 sequences, with nearly 20% observed a single time. The sequenced sample consisted of CD4+ T cells from bronchoalveolar lavage. These receptors all stem from a human donor with sarcoidosis (Löfgren's syndrome or another form), or a control subject (not recorded which). Both conserved end residues are part of each CDR3. D genes are given only for firm matches. Size is omitted from some rows. Given values are once, few, many or a class for expanded clones.

CDR3 protein: CASSSDIYNEQFF; CDR3 DNA: TGCGCCAGCAGCTCGGACATATACAATGAGCAGTTCTTC; clone size: few; D gene: .; J gene: TRBJ2-1; V gene: TRBV5-1
CDR3 protein: CGARVAGFKNIQYF; CDR3 DNA: TGCGGTGCTAGAGTGGCAGGGTTCAAAAACATTCAGTACTTC; clone size: .; D gene: .; J gene: TRBJ2-4; V gene: TRBV20-1
CDR3 protein: CASSLQGGGQPQHF; CDR3 DNA: TGTGCCAGCAGCTTACAGGGGGGCGGTCAGCCCCAGCATTTT; clone size: many; D gene: TRBD1; J gene: TRBJ1-5; V gene: TRBV12-3/TRBV12-4
CDR3 protein: CASSHDLLLFGGSAVDTQYF; CDR3 DNA: TGTGCCAGCAGTCACGATCTACTCTTGTTTGGCGGGAGCGCCGTAGATACGCAATATTTT; clone size: .; D gene: TRBD2; J gene: TRBJ2-3; V gene: TRBV6-2/TRBV6-3
CDR3 protein: CASSQAVGGYYEQYF; CDR3 DNA: TGTGCCAGCAGCCAAGCGGTTGGGGGTTACTACGAGCAGTACTTC; clone size: few; D gene: .; J gene: TRBJ2-7; V gene: TRBV3-1
CDR3 protein: CASRVTSGGLSSYEQYF; CDR3 DNA: TGTGCCAGCAGGGTGACTAGCGGGGGGCTGAGCTCCTACGAGCAGTACTTC; clone size: many; D gene: TRBD2; J gene: TRBJ2-7; V gene: TRBV12-3/TRBV12-4
CDR3 protein: CATSEVRGTNTGELFF; CDR3 DNA: TGTGCCACCAGTGAGGTCAGGGGCACGAACACCGGGGAGCTGTTTTTT; clone size: few; D gene: .; J gene: TRBJ2-2; V gene: TRBV24-1
CDR3 protein: CASSLLGTSAYEQFF; CDR3 DNA: TGCGCCAGCAGCTTGTTGGGGACTAGCGCCTATGAGCAGTTCTTC; clone size: .; D gene: TRBD2; J gene: TRBJ2-1; V gene: TRBV5-1
CDR3 protein: CSARPGVLNQPQHF; CDR3 DNA: TGCAGTGCTAGACCCGGGGTCCTCAATCAGCCCCAGCATTTT; clone size: large; D gene: .; J gene: TRBJ1-5; V gene: TRBV20-1
CDR3 protein: CASSYRTGGVKSYEQYF; CDR3 DNA: TGTGCCAGCAGTTACCGTACAGGGGGCGTTAAGTCCTACGAGCAGTACTTC; clone size: many; D gene: TRBD1; J gene: TRBJ2-7; V gene: TRBV6-2/TRBV6-3
CDR3 protein: CASSLRGLTSGTYEQYF; CDR3 DNA: TGTGCCAGCAGTTTAAGGGGCCTCACTAGCGGGACTTACGAGCAGTACTTC; clone size: many; D gene: TRBD2; J gene: TRBJ2-7; V gene: TRBV27
CDR3 protein: CASSLGGAGTDTQYF; CDR3 DNA: TGTGCCAGTAGTTTAGGGGGGGCCGGCACAGATACGCAGTATTTT; clone size: medium-sized; D gene: .; J gene: TRBJ2-3; V gene: TRBV28
CDR3 protein: CASTNQWATEAFF; CDR3 DNA: TGTGCCAGCACTAATCAGTGGGCCACTGAAGCTTTCTTT; clone size: .; D gene: .; J gene: TRBJ1-1; V gene: TRBV12-3/TRBV12-4
CDR3 protein: CASSFGQKNSPLHF; CDR3 DNA: TGTGCCAGCAGTTTTGGACAGAAAAATTCACCCCTCCACTTT; clone size: many; D gene: .; J gene: TRBJ1-6; V gene: TRBV12-3/TRBV12-4
CDR3 protein: CSANPFTSGGAQETQYF; CDR3 DNA: TGCAGTGCCAATCCGTTCACTAGCGGGGGGGCCCAAGAGACCCAGTACTTC; clone size: many; D gene: TRBD2; J gene: TRBJ2-5; V gene: TRBV20-1
CDR3 protein: CAWSVGNQPQHF; CDR3 DNA: TGTGCCTGGAGTGTCGGCAATCAGCCCCAGCATTTT; clone size: many; D gene: .; J gene: TRBJ1-5; V gene: TRBV30
CDR3 protein: CASSQVAHNSRETQYF; CDR3 DNA: TGTGCCAGCAGCCAAGTCGCTCATAACTCGCGGGAGACCCAGTACTTC; clone size: many; D gene: .; J gene: TRBJ2-5; V gene: TRBV14
CDR3 protein: CASSPDGTGSGYTF; CDR3 DNA: TGCGCCAGCAGCCCAGACGGGACAGGTTCCGGCTACACCTTC; clone size: many; D gene: TRBD1; J gene: TRBJ1-2; V gene: TRBV5-1
CDR3 protein: CASRLAGYNEQFF; CDR3 DNA: TGTGCCAGCAGACTAGCGGGCTACAATGAGCAGTTCTTC; clone size: many; D gene: TRBD2; J gene: TRBJ2-1; V gene: TRBV12-3/TRBV12-4
CDR3 protein: CSARGRLAGTYEQYF; CDR3 DNA: TGCAGTGCTAGAGGGAGACTAGCGGGAACCTACGAGCAGTACTTC; clone size: few; D gene: TRBD2; J gene: TRBJ2-7; V gene: TRBV20-1